What follows are 14 T cell receptor beta chains derived from one specimen sequenced in a study of naive and memory T cell subsets. Two oligonucleotides, mixed equimolar, formed the beta constant-region primer covering TRBC1 and TRBC2. TCRdb re-called the UMI-ligation and nested PCR reads with MiXCR, one entry per CDR3 protein. The sample includes some 21,000 distinct CDR3 sequences, 9.5% to 11% of them seen just once. The source material was central memory CD8+ T cells from blood. These receptors were taken from a human donor in good health.

In this sample, this clonotype turned up many times. This rearrangement joins TRBV7-2 to TRBJ2-4, with D possibly being TRBD1 (7 bases). This CDR3 has 16 residues. Trimming stripped 5 bases from V and 4 bases from J, with 18 bases between. Germline V gives CDR1 SGHTA, CDR2 FQGNSA. Here the CDR3 reads CASSEEGTVHKNIQYF. CDR3 sequence (DNA): TGTGCCAGCAGCGAGGAGGGGACAGTTCATAAAAACATTCAGTACTTC.

This clonotype was detected ten times or more. The chain has TRBV12-3 or TRBV12-4 and TRBJ2-3, with 9 bases fitting TRBD2. V shed 5 bases and J 4 bases; nucleotides not matched to a gene: 22. CDR3 size: 20 residues. This CDR3 reads CASSDPKLPDSAGGPDTQYF. The CDR3 bases are TGTGCCAGCAGTGACCCAAAACTCCCGGATTCGGCGGGAGGGCCAGATACGCAGTATTTT.

The sample holds many counts of this clonotype. The CDR3 bases are TGCAGTGCCATCGAAACGGGGGACACTGAAGCTTTCTTT. This gives the protein CSAIETGDTEAFF. The chain couples TRBV20-1 to TRBJ1-1; D is possibly TRBD1 (5 bases). CDR3 length: 13 amino acids. Trimming pared 6 bases from V and 3 bases from J, leaving 14 bases between. Germline V gene data show CDR1 as DFQATT and CDR2 as SNEGSKA (reference sequence).

In its sample, this clonotype was seen many times. This chain connects TRBV10-3 to TRBJ2-1, with D tentatively TRBD1 (7 bases). Trimming took 5 bases from V and 8 from J, leaving 19 bases between them. The CDR3 runs 15 residues. Germline-derived CDR1 and CDR2 are ENHRY and SYGVKD. CDR3 sequence (DNA): TGTGCCATCAGTCCACAGGGGAGGATTTTTGATGAGCAGTTCTTC. Protein product: CAISPQGRIFDEQFF.

This clonotype occurred many times. This chain joins TRBV6-5 and TRBJ2-6, with D possibly TRBD1 on 5 matching bases. Per the germline V gene, CDR1 is MNHEY and CDR2 is SVGAGI. The CDR3 loop spans 17 amino acids. The V and J ends lost 0 bases and 0 bases respectively, with 9 bases between them. CDR3 nucleotide sequence: TGTGCCAGCAGTTACTCGGACACCTCCTCTGGGGCCAACGTCCTGACTTTC. Its protein product is CASSYSDTSSGANVLTF.

This clonotype has ten or more counts. The chain carries TRBV29-1 and TRBJ1-2; tentatively, D is TRBD1 (6 bases). Deletions cut 7 bases from V and 3 bases from J, with 21 bases between. The germline V gene encodes CDR1 SQVTM and CDR2 ANQGSEA. The CDR3 extends over 15 amino acids. DNA of the CDR3: TGCAGCGCGAACCCGACACAGGGAACCTACTATGGCTACACCTTC. Translating gives CSANPTQGTYYGYTF.

This sequence joins TRBV15 and TRBJ1-2; unclear D gene. The CDR3 loop spans 13 amino acids. The V gene's germline CDR1 is LNHNV and CDR2 YYDKDF (reference sequence). The V end was cut by 0 bases, the J end by 8 bases, with 10 bases between. Written as DNA, the CDR3 is TGTGCCACCAGCAGAGATCCAGTTGCGGGCTACACCTTC. Protein product: CATSRDPVAGYTF.

The V gene is TRBV29-1, the J gene TRBJ2-1, with D perhaps matching TRBD2 (5 bases). Deletions cut 4 bases from V and 7 bases from J, with 5 bases between. CDR3 length equals 10 residues. CDR1 SQVTM and CDR2 ANQGSEA come from the germline V gene. The CDR3 nucleotides read TGCAGCGTTGGAGGGAATGAGCAGTTCTTC. This encodes CSVGGNEQFF.

The chain combines TRBV5-6 with TRBJ2-3, with D uncertain. Per the germline V gene, CDR1 is SGHDT and CDR2 is YYEEEE. V dropped 4 bases and J dropped 5 bases, with 8 bases sitting between them. There are 12 residues in the CDR3. The CDR3 coding sequence is TGTGCCAGCAGCGTGGCGTTAGATACGCAGTATTTT. This gives the protein CASSVALDTQYF.

This clonotype has more than one count but fewer than ten. This chain links TRBV20-1 with TRBJ1-5, with D tentatively TRBD1 (6 bases). CDR3 length equals 16 residues. CDR1 is DFQATT and CDR2 is SNEGSKA in the germline V gene (reference sequence). V lost 0 bases to trimming and J lost 7 bases, with 19 bases between them. CDR3 region: CSARDRKETGGQPQHF. CDR3 DNA: TGCAGTGCTAGAGATAGAAAGGAGACAGGAGGACAGCCCCAGCATTTT.

In this sample, this clonotype turned up many times. This chain uses TRBV12-3 or TRBV12-4 with TRBJ2-7, with D perhaps matching TRBD2 (5 bases). CDR3 length: 14 amino acids. V was trimmed by 5 bases and J by 6 bases, leaving 17 bases between them. The CDR3: CASSPGSNTAEQYF. The DNA of the CDR3 is TGTGCCAGCAGTCCGGGGTCAAACACCGCCGAGCAGTACTTC.

This clonotype was observed many times. This chain connects TRBV6-6 to TRBJ2-7, with TRBD2 matching 7 bases. The V gene's germline CDR1 is MNHNY and CDR2 SVGAGI (reference sequence). The J segment lost 0 bases and the V segment lost 8 bases, leaving 4 bases of the junction unmatched. The length of the CDR3 is 13 residues. The CDR3 nucleotides are TGTGCCAGCGTGGGCGGGAGCTCCTACGAGCAGTACTTC. Translating gives CASVGGSSYEQYF.

The gene calls are TRBV19 and TRBJ2-2; D is unresolved. V lost 11 bases and J 3 bases, leaving 10 bases between the germline ends. This CDR3 spans 12 amino acids. The germline CDR1 and CDR2 sequences are LNHDA and SQIVND (reference sequence). DNA of the CDR3: TGTGCCGGAGAGTCTTACACCGGGGAGCTGTTTTTT. Translating gives CAGESYTGELFF. The full variable domain, in which reference TRBV19 and TRBJ2-2 provide the parts outside the CDR3, is DGGITQSPKYLFRKEGQNVTLSCEQNLNHDAMYWYRQDPGQGLRLIYYSQIVNDFQKGDIAEGYSVSREKKESFPLTVTSAQKNPTAFYLCAGESYTGELFFGEGSRLTVL.

This clonotype was detected a few times. J is TRBJ2-3 and V is TRBV12-3 or TRBV12-4; TRBD2 matches 8 bases. The CDR3 runs 15 residues. J gave up 4 bases and V 6 bases, and 9 bases lay outside the gene matches. The CDR3 here is CASRQGSGSADTQYF. CDR3 sequence (DNA): TGTGCCAGCAGACAGGGCAGCGGGAGCGCAGATACGCAGTATTTT.